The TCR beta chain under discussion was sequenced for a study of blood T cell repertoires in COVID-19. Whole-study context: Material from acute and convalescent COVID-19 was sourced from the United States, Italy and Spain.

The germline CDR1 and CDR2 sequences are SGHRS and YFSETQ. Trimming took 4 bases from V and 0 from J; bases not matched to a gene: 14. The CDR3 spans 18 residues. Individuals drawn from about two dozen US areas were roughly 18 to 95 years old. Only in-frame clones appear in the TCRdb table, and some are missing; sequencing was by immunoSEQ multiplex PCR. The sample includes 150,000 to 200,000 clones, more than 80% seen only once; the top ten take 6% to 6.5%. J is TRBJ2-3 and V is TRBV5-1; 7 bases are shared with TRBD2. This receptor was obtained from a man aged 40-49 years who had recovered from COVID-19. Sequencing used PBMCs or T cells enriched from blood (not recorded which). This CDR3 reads CASSPGTKTFTSTDTQYF. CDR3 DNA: TGCGCCAGCAGCCCCGGGACTAAGACCTTTACTAGCACAGATACGCAGTATTTT.